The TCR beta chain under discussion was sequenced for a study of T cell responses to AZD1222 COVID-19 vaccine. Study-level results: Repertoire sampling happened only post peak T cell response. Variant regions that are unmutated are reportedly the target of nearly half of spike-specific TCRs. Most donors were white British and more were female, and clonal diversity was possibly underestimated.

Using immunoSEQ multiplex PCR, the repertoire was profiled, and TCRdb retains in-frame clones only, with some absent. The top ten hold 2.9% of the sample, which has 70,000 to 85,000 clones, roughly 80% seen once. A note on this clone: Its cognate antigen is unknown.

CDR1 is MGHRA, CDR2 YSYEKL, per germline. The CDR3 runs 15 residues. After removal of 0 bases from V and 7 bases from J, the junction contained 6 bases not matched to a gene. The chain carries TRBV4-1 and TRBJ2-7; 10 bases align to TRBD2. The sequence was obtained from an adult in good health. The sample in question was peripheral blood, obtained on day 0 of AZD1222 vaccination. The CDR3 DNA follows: TGCGCCAGCAGCCAAGAGGCTAGCGGGAGTGGAGAGCAGTACTTC. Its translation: CASSQEASGSGEQYF.